This T cell receptor (beta chain) was identified in a study of T cells in Graves' hyperthyroidism and ophthalmopathy. Study results and limitations: Blood also contained most expanded thyroid clonotypes above 0.001.

V shed 5 bases and J shed 5 bases, with 12 bases lying between them. The CDR3 spans 14 residues. In germline, CDR1 is SEHNR, CDR2 FQNEAQ (reference sequence). Comments on this clonotype: Its antigen remains unidentified.

Investigators excluded patients with uncontrolled infection, other autoimmune disease, pregnancy or lactation. Amplified regions were TCR beta CDR3 sequences from RNA transcripts. With the HTBI primer set, the TCR CDR3 went through a first round of RT-PCR. TCRdb passed the multiplex PCR reads through MiXCR, listing each CDR3 protein once. The sample shows 500,000 to 800,000 distinct CDR3 sequences, 45% of them seen only once. The sequence derives from an adult man with Graves' disease, either hyperthyroidism or ophthalmopathy (not recorded which). The V and J genes are TRBV7-9 and TRBJ1-4, with D tentatively TRBD1 (5 bases). The sample comprised peripheral blood or thyroid tissue (not recorded which). The CDR3 is CASSRGDTNEKLFF. In nucleotides, the CDR3 is TGTGCCAGCAGCCGAGGGGATACCAATGAAAAACTGTTTTTT.